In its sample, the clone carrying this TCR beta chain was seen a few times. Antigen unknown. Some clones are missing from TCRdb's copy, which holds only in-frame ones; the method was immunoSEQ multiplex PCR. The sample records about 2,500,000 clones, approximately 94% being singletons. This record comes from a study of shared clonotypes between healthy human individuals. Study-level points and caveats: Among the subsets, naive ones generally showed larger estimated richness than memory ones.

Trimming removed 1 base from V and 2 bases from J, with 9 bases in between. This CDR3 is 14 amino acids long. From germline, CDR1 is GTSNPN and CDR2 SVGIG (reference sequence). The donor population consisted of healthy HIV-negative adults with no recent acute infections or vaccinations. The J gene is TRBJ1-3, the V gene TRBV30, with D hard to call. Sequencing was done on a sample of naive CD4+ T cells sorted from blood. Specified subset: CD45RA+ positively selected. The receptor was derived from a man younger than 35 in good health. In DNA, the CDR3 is TGTGCCTGGAGTGGATGGGGAACTGGAAACACCATATATTTT. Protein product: CAWSGWGTGNTIYF.